One and the same sample provided the 27 T cell receptor beta chains below, sequenced in a study of T cell repertoires in cytomegalovirus infection. TCRdb recomputed calls from the reads with MiXCR, one row per CDR3 protein. The table lists roughly 310,000 distinct CDR3 sequences, 25% to 35% of them singletons. Their antigens remain unidentified. Sequencing used cultured PBMCs, obtained from culture after CMV antigen stimulation. The receptors shown here come from a human donor in good health (CMV status not recorded). Some clones in this sample may be carry-over from other donors' samples.

CDR3 in amino acids: CASSQALGAGADEQFF. The CDR3 DNA reads as TGTGCCAGCAGCCAAGCCCTCGGGGCCGGGGCGGATGAGCAGTTCTTC. This chain connects TRBV4-2 to TRBJ2-1; D is perhaps TRBD1 or TRBD2 (5 bases each). This CDR3 contains 16 residues. Germline lookup yields CDR1 LGHNA and CDR2 YNFKEQ. V gave up 1 base and J gave up 8 bases, with 18 bases separating them.

In this sample, this clonotype turned up a few times. This chain connects TRBV7-9 to TRBJ1-1; D is unresolved. The CDR3 sequence is 14 residues long. Germline V lookup: CDR1 SEHNR, CDR2 FQNEAQ (reference sequence). Trimming shortened V by 5 bases and J by 4 bases, and 14 bases separated the two germline ends. CDR3 sequence reads: CASSRVGEATEAFF. CDR3 nucleotide sequence: TGTGCCAGCAGCCGGGTCGGGGAGGCCACTGAAGCTTTCTTT.

The chain couples TRBV6-1 to TRBJ2-1, with 9 bases matching TRBD2. The V and J ends lost 0 bases and 5 bases, in that order; junction bases with no gene match: 8. Germline V gene data show CDR1 as MNHNS and CDR2 as SASEGT. The CDR3 spans 17 residues. The DNA for the CDR3 is TGTGCCAGCAGTGAAGCGGTGGCGGGAGGGCCGAACAATGAGCAGTTCTTC. Translated, it gives CASSEAVAGGPNNEQFF.

This clonotype was picked up one time. The rearrangement joins TRBV5-1 to TRBJ1-4; 7 nucleotides align to TRBD1. CDR3 length: 15 amino acids. Germline lookup yields CDR1 SGHRS and CDR2 YFSETQ. Trimming removed 4 bases from V and 7 bases from J; junction bases left unmatched: 10. The CDR3 coding sequence is TGCGCCAGCAGCCTCAAGGGGGCAATAGGTGAAAAACTGTTTTTT. It translates to CASSLKGAIGEKLFF.

The CDR3 coding sequence is TGTGCCAGAACCTCGGGACTAGCGGGGGGGCGAAACACAGATACGCAGTATTTT. Amino acid sequence: CARTSGLAGGRNTDTQYF. The chain couples TRBV19 to TRBJ2-3; 16 bases are shared with TRBD2. The junction had 11 bases not matched to a gene; V was cut back by 9 bases and J by 2 bases. CDR1 is LNHDA and CDR2 is SQIVND in the germline V gene (reference sequence). The CDR3 extends over 18 amino acids.

This clonotype was observed a handful of times. The CDR3 reads CASERGAGANTEAFF. The CDR3 DNA follows: TGTGCCAGCGAGCGGGGGGCAGGAGCGAACACTGAAGCTTTCTTT. The chain recombines TRBV6-6 with TRBJ1-1, with D possibly being TRBD1 (6 bases). Germline values: CDR1 MNHNY, CDR2 SVGAGI (reference sequence). The CDR3 extends over 15 amino acids. The germline V and J ends were trimmed by 8 bases and 1 base, with 17 bases remaining between them.

This clonotype was recorded many times. The chain joins TRBV13 to TRBJ2-1; D gene unclear. Trimming removed 0 bases from V and 6 bases from J, with 6 bases in between. From germline, CDR1 is PRHDT and CDR2 FYEKMQ (reference sequence). This CDR3 is 13 amino acids long. CDR3 sequence: CASSLGPGNEQFF. CDR3 in DNA: TGTGCCAGCAGCTTAGGCCCGGGCAATGAGCAGTTCTTC.

The chain uses TRBV10-2 and TRBJ1-5; maybe TRBD1 (5 bases). This CDR3 spans 15 amino acids. Trimming pared 0 bases from V and 4 bases from J, leaving 10 bases between. Germline CDR1 is WSHSY and CDR2 is SAAADI. CDR3 region: CASSESQGRNQPQHF. The DNA of the CDR3 is TGCGCCAGCAGTGAGTCCCAGGGTAGAAATCAGCCCCAGCATTTT.

CDR3 coding DNA: TGTGCCAGCAGGGCTCCGGGGGGCACTGAAGCTTTCTTT. Its translation: CASRAPGGTEAFF. V gene TRBV28 combines with J gene TRBJ1-1; possibly TRBD1 for D (5 bases). The CDR3 spans 13 residues. Germline CDR1 reads MDHEN; CDR2 reads SYDVKM. Trimming took 6 bases from V and 4 from J, leaving 12 bases between them.

The chain joins TRBV3-1 to TRBJ1-1; D call uncertain. The CDR3 length is 15 residues. In germline, CDR1 is LGHDT, CDR2 YNNKEL (reference sequence). Deletions cut 4 bases from V and 1 base from J, with 13 bases between. The CDR3 sequence: CASSPFERQNTEAFF. The CDR3 region has the DNA TGTGCCAGCAGCCCCTTTGAGAGGCAGAACACTGAAGCTTTCTTT.

In DNA, the CDR3 is TGTGCCAGCAGCCTCAGACAGGGGAGGACTAATGAAAAACTGTTTTTT. Translated, it gives CASSLRQGRTNEKLFF. This rearrangement joins TRBV7-2 to TRBJ1-4; 8 nucleotides align to TRBD1. The CDR3 totals 16 residues. Unmatched junction bases numbered 7, after V lost 5 bases and J lost 2 bases. Looked up from germline, CDR1 is SGHTA and CDR2 is FQGNSA.

The chain has TRBV19 and TRBJ1-5; TRBD1 might be the D (6 bases). CDR3 length: 22 residues. Per the germline V gene, CDR1 is LNHDA and CDR2 is SQIVND (reference sequence). V was cut by 1 base and J by 0 bases, with 28 bases left in between. CDR3 DNA sequence: TGTGCCAGTAGTATAGGCCCCCTCCGGGCCAGGGGAAGTTTGTATAGCAATCAGCCCCAGCATTTT. This sequence encodes CASSIGPLRARGSLYSNQPQHF. The variable domain in full, completed from reference TRBV19 and TRBJ1-5, reads DGGITQSPKYLFRKEGQNVTLSCEQNLNHDAMYWYRQDPGQGLRLIYYSQIVNDFQKGDIAEGYSVSREKKESFPLTVTSAQKNPTAFYLCASSIGPLRARGSLYSNQPQHFGDGTRLSIL.

In its sample, this clonotype was seen many times. CDR3 bases: TGCAGTGCTAGAGATCAGGGGGCGATCACTGAAGCTTTCTTT. It yields the protein CSARDQGAITEAFF. The genes are TRBV20-1 and TRBJ1-1; 8 bases map to TRBD1. J lost 4 bases, V lost 0 bases, and 4 bases had no gene match. This CDR3 has 14 amino acids. Per the germline V gene, CDR1 is DFQATT and CDR2 is SNEGSKA (reference sequence).

The chain links TRBV7-8 to TRBJ1-1; maybe TRBD1 (6 bases). The germline CDR1 and CDR2 sequences are SGHVS and FQNEAQ. The CDR3 is 14 residues long. V was cut by 1 base and J by 4 bases, with 10 bases left in between. The CDR3 spells CASSLVRGPTEAFF. CDR3 in DNA: TGTGCCAGCAGCTTAGTCAGGGGCCCCACTGAAGCTTTCTTT.

This chain connects TRBV12-3 or TRBV12-4 to TRBJ1-5; D gene ambiguous. The CDR3 extends over 12 amino acids. V lost 1 base and J 6 bases, leaving 4 bases between the germline ends. CDR3 DNA sequence: TGTGCCAGCAGTTTAGACCTTCAGCCCCAGCATTTT. Its translation: CASSLDLQPQHF.

This chain connects TRBV29-1 to TRBJ2-7; 7 bases map to TRBD1. V shed 5 bases and J 5 bases; nucleotides not matched to a gene: 9. The CDR3 sequence is 13 residues long. The V gene's germline CDR1 is SQVTM and CDR2 ANQGSEA. CDR3 sequence reads: CSVSRGQGNEQYF. CDR3 in DNA: TGCAGCGTTTCTAGGGGGCAAGGGAACGAGCAGTACTTC.

The sample holds a few counts of this clonotype. V gene TRBV10-3 combines with J gene TRBJ2-3; D ambiguous. Trimming removed 7 bases from V and 0 bases from J, with 5 bases in between. This CDR3 contains 12 residues. Germline lookup yields CDR1 ENHRY and CDR2 SYGVKD. The CDR3 coding sequence is TGTGCCATCATGGGCAGCACAGATACGCAGTATTTT. Protein product: CAIMGSTDTQYF.

This clonotype occurred a few times. The chain recombines TRBV12-3 or TRBV12-4 with TRBJ1-2, with D possibly matching TRBD1 (5 bases). Trimming removed 4 bases at V and 4 bases at J, with 19 bases between. This CDR3 contains 16 residues. CDR3 protein: CASSSGAAQPPYGYTF. The CDR3 DNA sequence: TGTGCCAGCAGTTCTGGGGCAGCACAACCTCCCTATGGCTACACCTTC.

As DNA, the CDR3 is TGTGCTAGTGGTTGGGACAGGGGGAGACTCTTAACCACTGAAGCTTTCTTT. Translated: CASGWDRGRLLTTEAFF. The chain links TRBV12-5 to TRBJ1-1, with TRBD1 identical over 11 bases. From germline, CDR1 is LGHNT and CDR2 FRNRAP. The junction had 11 bases not matched to a gene; V was cut back by 4 bases and J by 4 bases. The CDR3 runs to 17 residues.

This clonotype was observed a handful of times. V is TRBV3-1 and J is TRBJ1-1; D call uncertain. The CDR3 runs 12 residues. Germline V gives CDR1 LGHDT, CDR2 YNNKEL (reference sequence). V lost 4 bases and J lost 7, with 10 bases in between. In DNA, the CDR3 is TGTGCCAGCAGCCCCCTGTCGGGTGAAGCTTTCTTT. Residues: CASSPLSGEAFF. The full variable domain, in which reference TRBV3-1 and TRBJ1-1 provide the parts outside the CDR3, is DTAVSQTPKYLVTQMGNDKSIKCEQNLGHDTMYWYKQDSKKFLKIMFSYNNKELIINETVPNRFSPKSPDKAHLNLHINSLELGDSAVYFCASSPLSGEAFFGQGTRLTVV.

This chain connects TRBV30 to TRBJ1-5, with TRBD1 identical over 7 bases. This CDR3 region has 14 residues. With 5 bases clipped from V and 4 bases from J, the junction kept 8 bases outside the gene matches. Germline V gives CDR1 GTSNPN, CDR2 SVGIG (reference sequence). The CDR3 DNA sequence: TGTGCCTGGGGTCAGGGGGACAATAATCAGCCCCAGCATTTT. Protein: CAWGQGDNNQPQHF.

The chain carries TRBV4-2 and TRBJ1-1; 7 nucleotides agree with TRBD1. The V gene's germline CDR1 is LGHNA and CDR2 YNFKEQ. This CDR3 is 15 amino acids long. V trimming: 4 bases; J trimming: 3 bases; junction bases outside the gene matches: 8. CDR3 bases: TGTGCCAGCAGCCCGGGACAGTCCATGCACACTGAAGCTTTCTTT. It is translated as CASSPGQSMHTEAFF.

This chain links TRBV7-3 with TRBJ2-5; tentatively, D is TRBD1 or TRBD2 (5 bases each). Germline V gene data show CDR1 as SGHTA and CDR2 as FQGTGA. Trimming stripped 2 bases from V and 4 bases from J, with 20 bases between. CDR3 length equals 17 residues. CDR3 sequence (DNA): TGTGCCAGCAGCTTAGGGATAAGGACAAGGGAGACAGAGACCCAGTACTTC. Residues: CASSLGIRTRETETQYF.

With respect to this clonotype: This sequence may be a read error, since a much larger clone differs from it by one base. V is TRBV7-2 and J is TRBJ2-5; 10 nucleotides agree with TRBD2. This CDR3 contains 12 residues. V was pared by 4 bases and J by 12 bases, with 5 bases of the junction left unmatched. In germline, CDR1 is SGHTA, CDR2 FQGNSA. CDR3 nucleotide sequence: TGTGCCAGCAGCTCCTCGGGACTAGCGAAGTACTTC. Translating gives CASSSSGLAKYF.

This clonotype was seen only a few times. This sequence joins TRBV20-1 and TRBJ1-3; tentative D call: TRBD1 (5 bases). Germline lookup yields CDR1 DFQATT and CDR2 SNEGSKA (reference sequence). This CDR3 has 16 amino acids. With 2 bases removed from V and 0 bases from J, the gap between germline ends came to 14 bases. DNA of the CDR3: TGCAGTGCTAGACCCCCCCAGGGAACCTCTGGAAACACCATATATTTT. Its translation is CSARPPQGTSGNTIYF.

This clonotype has a handful of counts. The chain combines TRBV6-2 or TRBV6-3 with TRBJ1-1; D gene unclear. Deletions cut 6 bases from V and 4 bases from J, with 6 bases between. CDR1 is MNHEY and CDR2 is SVGEGT in the germline V gene. CDR3 length equals 11 residues. CDR3 bases: TGTGCCAGCAGCAAACTCACTGAAGCTTTCTTT. Amino acid sequence: CASSKLTEAFF.

The chain combines TRBV10-3 with TRBJ2-7, with a weak D call TRBD1 (6 bases). Germline V gives CDR1 ENHRY, CDR2 SYGVKD. With 4 bases removed from V and 4 bases from J, the gap between germline ends came to 11 bases. There are 13 residues in the CDR3. CDR3 amino acids: CAISVDSTYEQYF. In DNA form, the CDR3 reads TGTGCCATCAGTGTGGACAGTACGTACGAGCAGTACTTC.